These 15 T cell receptor beta chains share one sample of origin, sequenced in a study of blood T cell repertoires in COVID-19 (dated by TCRdb to the early 2020s). The library was built by means of the immunoSEQ multiplex PCR assay. TCRdb obtained this table from immuneACCESS and retained in-frame rearrangements with V and J assigned. These tables miss some clones; where compared with another copy, unresolved V genes account for less than half of the shortfall, and the remainder is unexplained. Recorded for this sample are approximately 320,000 clones; roughly 90% of them occurred a single time. Clones ranked in the top ten supply 2% to 3% of the sample. Sequences were obtained from PBMCs or T cells enriched from blood (not recorded which). The receptor source for this set is a man in his fifties or sixties who had recovered from COVID-19.

The chain joins TRBV3-1 (or the pseudogene TRBV3-2) to TRBJ1-2; the D gene is possibly TRBD1 (6 bases). Trimming stripped 0 bases from V and 1 base from J, with 15 bases between. CDR1 LGHDT and CDR2 YNNKEL come from the germline V gene (reference sequence). The CDR3 consists of 17 residues. Here the CDR3 DNA reads TGTGCCAGCAGCCAAGAAACTCAGGGGTTTTATAACTATGGCTACACCTTC. It specifies CASSQETQGFYNYGYTF.

The V gene is TRBV19, the J gene TRBJ1-6; the D is unclear. Germline values: CDR1 LNHDA, CDR2 SQIVND (reference sequence). The CDR3 loop spans 14 amino acids. V gave up 5 bases and J gave up 7 bases, with 12 bases separating them. Written as DNA, the CDR3 is TGTGCCAGTAGTTTAACCGGGAACAATTCACCCCTCCACTTT. Translating it yields CASSLTGNNSPLHF.

This sequence joins TRBV13 and TRBJ1-6, with D possibly being TRBD1 (6 bases). The V and J ends lost 5 bases and 4 bases respectively, with 9 bases between them. Germline V CDR1 and CDR2: PRHDT, FYEKMQ (reference sequence). CDR3 length: 14 residues. The CDR3: CASSTRGYNSPLHF. The CDR3 DNA is TGTGCCAGCAGCACCAGGGGTTATAATTCACCCCTCCACTTT. The variable domain in full, completed from reference TRBV13 and TRBJ1-6, reads AAGVIQSPRHLIKEKRETATLKCYPIPRHDTVYWYQQGPGQDPQFLISFYEKMQSDKGSIPDRFSAQQFSDYHSELNMSSLELGDSALYFCASSTRGYNSPLHFGNGTRLTVT.

This chain connects TRBV6-2 or TRBV6-3 to TRBJ1-1; 7 nucleotides line up with TRBD1. The trim removed 0 bases at V and 1 base at J, leaving 2 bases unmatched. This CDR3 spans 15 amino acids. The germline V gene has CDR1 MNHEY and CDR2 SVGEGT. The CDR3 DNA reads as TGTGCCAGCAGTTACTCCAGGACAGGGAACACTGAAGCTTTCTTT. Translation gives CASSYSRTGNTEAFF.

The chain joins TRBV4-1 to TRBJ1-1; maybe TRBD1 (6 bases). The CDR3 covers 13 residues. CDR1 MGHRA and CDR2 YSYEKL come from the germline V gene. The ends were cut back, 0 bases at V and 7 bases at J, with 9 bases in the middle. The CDR3 region is CASSQDWGREAFF. The CDR3 coding sequence is TGCGCCAGCAGCCAAGATTGGGGGCGTGAAGCTTTCTTT.

The V gene is TRBV19, the J gene TRBJ2-7, with D tentatively TRBD1 (7 bases). CDR3 length: 16 residues. The V gene lost 1 base and the J gene lost 2 bases, with 15 bases spanning the gap. Germline assignment: CDR1 LNHDA and CDR2 SQIVND (reference sequence). CDR3: CASSIGGTEIPYEQYF. CDR3 DNA sequence: TGTGCCAGTAGTATAGGCGGGACAGAAATCCCCTACGAGCAGTACTTC.

The genes are TRBV27 and TRBJ1-1, with D unresolved. CDR1 MNHEY and CDR2 SMNVEV come from the germline V gene (reference sequence). This CDR3 comprises 15 residues. V shed 2 bases and J shed 0 bases, with 10 bases lying between them. The CDR3 protein is CASSLIPAVNTEAFF. The CDR3 bases are TGTGCCAGCAGTTTAATTCCCGCAGTGAACACTGAAGCTTTCTTT.

The chain has TRBV28 and TRBJ2-7, with a tentative D call TRBD1 (5 bases). CDR1 and CDR2 (germline): MDHEN, SYDVKM. CDR3 length: 11 amino acids. Trimming took 6 bases from V and 5 from J, leaving 8 bases between them. In DNA, the CDR3 is TGTGCCAGCAGGGGGCTCCACGAGCAGTACTTC. It is translated as CASRGLHEQYF.

The chain carries TRBV7-2 and TRBJ1-1; possible D gene TRBD1, 5 bases. The V gene lost 5 bases and the J gene lost 5 bases, with 15 bases spanning the gap. This CDR3 is 14 amino acids long. Germline loops: CDR1 SGHTA, CDR2 FQGNSA. CDR3 DNA sequence: TGTGCCAGCAGCGTTAACTGGAGGGGAACTGAAGCTTTCTTT. Encoded protein: CASSVNWRGTEAFF.

Remarks on this clone: Because the CDR3's place on the DNA is in doubt, the DNA is left out and the CDR3 is given as listed by TCRdb. The V gene is TRBV19, the J gene TRBJ1-1; the DNA was not compared with TRBD1, the D call given in the table. In germline, CDR1 is LNHDA, CDR2 SQIVND (reference sequence). The CDR3 sequence runs 17 residues, both termini included. The CDR3 region is CASSIRARGPTRTEAFF.

For the CDR3, the DNA is TGTGCCATCAGTGAAGGACGAGGAGGGAACACTGAAGCTTTCTTT. Amino acid sequence: CAISEGRGGNTEAFF. This chain uses TRBV10-3 with TRBJ1-1, with D unresolved. Germline V gene sequence: CDR1 ENHRY, CDR2 SYGVKD. The CDR3 is 15 residues long. Trimming cost V 3 bases and J 1 base, with 12 bases left between them.

The chain uses TRBV5-1 and TRBJ2-3; TRBD2 matches at 10 bases. The CDR3 has 19 amino acids. The germline V gene has CDR1 SGHRS and CDR2 YFSETQ. After removal of 1 base from V and 2 bases from J, the junction contained 13 bases not matched to a gene. CDR3 protein: CASSLWSNIAGGLTDTQYF. For the CDR3, the DNA is TGCGCCAGCAGCTTGTGGTCAAATATAGCGGGGGGCCTCACAGATACGCAGTATTTT.

The J gene is TRBJ1-5, the V gene TRBV6-5, with D perhaps TRBD1 (5 bases). The V and J ends lost 7 bases and 7 bases respectively, with 20 bases between them. Germline V gene lookup returns CDR1 MNHEY and CDR2 SVGAGI. This CDR3 has 15 amino acids. The CDR3 here is CASTVAQVQGQPQHF. The DNA for the CDR3 is TGTGCCAGCACCGTGGCGCAGGTCCAGGGCCAGCCCCAGCATTTT.

The V gene is TRBV19, the J gene TRBJ1-6; tentative D call: TRBD1 (5 bases). Germline lookup yields CDR1 LNHDA and CDR2 SQIVND (reference sequence). The CDR3 is 14 residues long. With 6 bases removed from V and 8 bases from J, the gap between germline ends came to 14 bases. CDR3 coding DNA: TGTGCCAGTAGGGAACAGGATTATTATTCACCCCTCCACTTT. It codes for CASREQDYYSPLHF.

This chain joins TRBV4-2 and TRBJ2-1, with TRBD1 matching over 12 bases. The CDR3 extends over 14 amino acids. Trimming took 3 bases from V and 9 from J; bases not matched to a gene: 3. Germline-derived CDR1 and CDR2 are LGHNA and YNFKEQ. In nucleotides, the CDR3 is TGTGCCAGCAGCCACGGGACAGGGGGCGGTGAGCAGTTCTTC. Its protein product is CASSHGTGGGEQFF.